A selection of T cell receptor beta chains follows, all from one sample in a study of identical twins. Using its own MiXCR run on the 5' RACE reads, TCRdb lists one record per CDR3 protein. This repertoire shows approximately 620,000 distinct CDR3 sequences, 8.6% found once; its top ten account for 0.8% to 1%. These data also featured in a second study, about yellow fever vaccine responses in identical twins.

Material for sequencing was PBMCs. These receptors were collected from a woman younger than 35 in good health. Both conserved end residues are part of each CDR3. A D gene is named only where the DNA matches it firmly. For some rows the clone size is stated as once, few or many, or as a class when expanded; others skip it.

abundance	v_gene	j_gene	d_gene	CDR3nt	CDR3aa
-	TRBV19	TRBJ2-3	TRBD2	TGTGCCAGTAGTACCGGGACTAGCGGAAGCACAGATACGCGGTATTTT	CASSTGTSGSTDTRYF
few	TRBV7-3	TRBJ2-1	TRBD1	TGTGCCAGCAGCTCCCCGGGACAGGGGGATGAGCAGTTCTTC	CASSSPGQGDEQFF
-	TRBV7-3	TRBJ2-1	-	TGTGCCAGCAGCCTCATGGGCGGCTTGTTGGAGCAGTTCTTC	CASSLMGGLLEQFF
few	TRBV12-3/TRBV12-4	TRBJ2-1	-	TGTGCCAGCTCCACTTCGGCATTGGGGCAGTTCTTC	CASSTSALGQFF
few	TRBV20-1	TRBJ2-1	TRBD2	TGCAGTGCTTCTACTAGCGGTCTTTCCTACAATGAGCAGTTCTTC	CSASTSGLSYNEQFF
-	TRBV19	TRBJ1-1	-	TGTGCCAGTAGTATGGGGGCCATAGCTTTCTTT	CASSMGAIAFF
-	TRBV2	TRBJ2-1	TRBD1	TGTGCCAGCAGTCCTGGGACAGGGATGGGCGAGCAGTTCTTC	CASSPGTGMGEQFF
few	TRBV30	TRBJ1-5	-	TGTGCCGGCGGAACAGGAGTTTCCCCCCAGCATTTT	CAGGTGVSPQHF
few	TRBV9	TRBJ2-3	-	TGTGCCAGCAGCGGTTCCGGGGAGGGCACAGATACGCAGTATTTT	CASSGSGEGTDTQYF
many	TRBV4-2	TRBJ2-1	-	TGTGCCAGCAGCCAAGACGTCGCCGACTCCTACAATGAGCAGTTCTTC	CASSQDVADSYNEQFF
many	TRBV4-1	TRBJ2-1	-	TGCGCCAGCAGCCAAGATCTCAGCATCGGGGTCGATGAGCAGTTCTTC	CASSQDLSIGVDEQFF
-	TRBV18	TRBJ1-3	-	TGTGCCAGCTCACTTACCAGCGATTCTGGAAACACCATATATTTT	CASSLTSDSGNTIYF
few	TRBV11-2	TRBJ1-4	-	TGTGCCAGCAGCTCGCAGGGTGTTCGGGAAAAACTGTTTTTT	CASSSQGVREKLFF
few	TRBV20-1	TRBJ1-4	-	TGCAGTGCTAGAAAACGGGCAGTTTCTAATGAAAAACTGTTTTTT	CSARKRAVSNEKLFF
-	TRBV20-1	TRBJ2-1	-	TGCAGTGCCTCTACAGGGAGAGGGCAGTTCTTC	CSASTGRGQFF
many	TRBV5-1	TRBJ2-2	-	TGCGCCAGCAGCTTTGAGGGGCCTGCCGGGGAGCTGTTTTTT	CASSFEGPAGELFF
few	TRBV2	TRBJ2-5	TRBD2	TGTGCCAGCAGTACAAACCCGGGACTAGCGGGAGTACTAGAGACCCAGTACTTC	CASSTNPGLAGVLETQYF
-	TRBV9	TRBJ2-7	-	TGTGCCAGCAGCGTAGGCCGCTATAGCTCCTACGAGCAGTACTTC	CASSVGRYSSYEQYF
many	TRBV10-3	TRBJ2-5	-	TGTGCCATCAGTGGAAACACACCCCCAGCAGATCAAGAGACCCAGTACTTC	CAISGNTPPADQETQYF
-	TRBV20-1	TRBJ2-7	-	TGCAGTGCTAGAGATCCGGCCTTCTCCTACGAGCAGTACTTC	CSARDPAFSYEQYF
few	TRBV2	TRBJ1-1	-	TGTGCCAGCACTGGTTTTTGGCAGGAGAACACTGAAGCTTTCTTT	CASTGFWQENTEAFF
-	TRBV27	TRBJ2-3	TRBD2	TGTGCCAGCAGTATGACTAGCGGGGGGCTTTTTAGCACAGATACGCAGTATTTT	CASSMTSGGLFSTDTQYF
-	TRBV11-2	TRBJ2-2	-	TGTGCCAGCAGCCAGGGGTGGGGCACCGGGGAGCTGTTTTTT	CASSQGWGTGELFF
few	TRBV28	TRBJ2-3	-	TGTGCCAGCACCGCACTTTCGGGGGCCCAAGATACGCAGTATTTT	CASTALSGAQDTQYF
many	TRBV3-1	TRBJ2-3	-	TGTGCCAGCAGTCGTACCACAGATACGCAGTATTTT	CASSRTTDTQYF
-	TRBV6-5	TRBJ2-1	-	TGTGCCAGCAGTTACAGGAGGGCCTCTTACAATGAGCAGTTCTTC	CASSYRRASYNEQFF
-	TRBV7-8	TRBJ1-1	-	TGTGCCAGCAGCTTAGGGCCAGCGGGGGGATTGGGAACTGAAGCTTTCTTT	CASSLGPAGGLGTEAFF
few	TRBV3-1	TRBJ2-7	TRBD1	TGTGCCAGCAGCCATACGGGGACAGGGACCGCCTACGAGCAGTACTTC	CASSHTGTGTAYEQYF
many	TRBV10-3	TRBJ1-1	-	TGTGCCATCAGACTAGGGGGGGGGAACACTGAAGCTTTCTTT	CAIRLGGGNTEAFF
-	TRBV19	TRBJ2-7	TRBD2	TGTGCCAGTCGACGGGGGGGATCCTACGAGCAGTACTTC	CASRRGGSYEQYF
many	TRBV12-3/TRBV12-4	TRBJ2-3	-	TGTGCCAGCAGTCCTCCAGGGTTCTCGGATACGCAGTATTTT	CASSPPGFSDTQYF
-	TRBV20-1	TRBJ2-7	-	TGCAGTGCTAAGAACAGCTACGAGCAGTACTTC	CSAKNSYEQYF
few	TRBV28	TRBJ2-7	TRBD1	TGTGCCAGCAGTTTGTACCGGGACAGCAGCTCCTACGAGCAGTACTTC	CASSLYRDSSSYEQYF
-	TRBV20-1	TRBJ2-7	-	TGCAGTGCTAGAGTACAGGGTTACGAGCAGTACTTC	CSARVQGYEQYF
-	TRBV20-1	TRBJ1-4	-	TGCAGTGCTAGGAGATACAGGGATCCAGTGTTTTTT	CSARRYRDPVFF
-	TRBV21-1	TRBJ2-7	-	TGTGCCAGCAGCAAAAACAGGGGATCGTCCTACGAGCAGTACTTC	CASSKNRGSSYEQYF
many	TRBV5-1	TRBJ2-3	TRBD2	TGCGCCAGCAGCCTCGGGACTATTGGCACAGATACGCAGTATTTT	CASSLGTIGTDTQYF
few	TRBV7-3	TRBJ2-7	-	TGTGCCAGCGGCACCCGGCAGGGGGGCGAGCAGTACTTC	CASGTRQGGEQYF
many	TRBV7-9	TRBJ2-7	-	TGTGCCAGCAACGACAGAGCCCGATTCTACGAGCAGTACTTC	CASNDRARFYEQYF
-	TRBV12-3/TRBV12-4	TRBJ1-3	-	TGTGCCAGCAGCGTTACTACTTCCCGGAAAACTGGAAACACCATATATTTT	CASSVTTSRKTGNTIYF
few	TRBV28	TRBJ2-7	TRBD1	TGTGCCAGCAGTTTAATCGGAAATGGTGACAGGGGCCACGAGCAGTACTTC	CASSLIGNGDRGHEQYF
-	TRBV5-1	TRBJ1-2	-	TGCGCCAGCAGCTTGACCAGTGGAGATGGCTACACCTTC	CASSLTSGDGYTF
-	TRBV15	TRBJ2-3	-	TGTGCCACCAGCAGAGTGGTCGGGGCGGGTAGCACAGATACGCAGTATTTT	CATSRVVGAGSTDTQYF
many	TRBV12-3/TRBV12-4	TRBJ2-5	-	TGTGCCAGCAGTTTAGAACAGCGGAGACAAGAGACCCAGTACTTC	CASSLEQRRQETQYF
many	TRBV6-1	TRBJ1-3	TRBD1	TGTGCCAGCAGCCAACCTGAGACAGGGAGGGACACCATATATTTT	CASSQPETGRDTIYF
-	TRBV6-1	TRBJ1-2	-	TGTGCCAGCAGTGAACGGAGAGGGGTCTCTGGCTACACCTTC	CASSERRGVSGYTF
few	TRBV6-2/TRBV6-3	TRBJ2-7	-	TGTGCCAGCAGCGCCGACATCTACGAGCAGTACTTC	CASSADIYEQYF
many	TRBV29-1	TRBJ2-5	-	TGCAGCGTTTCCTCGCGGGAGACAGGGCCACAAGAGACCCAGTACTTC	CSVSSRETGPQETQYF
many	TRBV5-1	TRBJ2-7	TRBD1	TGCGCCAGCAGCTTGGTGGGACAGAACTCCTACGAGCAGTACTTC	CASSLVGQNSYEQYF
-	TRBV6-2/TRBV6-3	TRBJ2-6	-	TGTGCCACCGGGCCAGCTGGGGCCAACGTCCTGACTTTC	CATGPAGANVLTF
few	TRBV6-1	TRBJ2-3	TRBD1	TGTGCCAGCAGTGAAAGGACAGGGAAAACTAGCACAGATACGCAGTATTTT	CASSERTGKTSTDTQYF
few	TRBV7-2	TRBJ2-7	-	TGTGCCAGCAGCTTAAAAGCCCCTAGCAGCCACGAGCAGTACTTC	CASSLKAPSSHEQYF
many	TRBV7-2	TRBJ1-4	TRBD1	TGTGCCAGCAGCCAGGACAGGGCCACTAATGAAAAACTGTTTTTT	CASSQDRATNEKLFF
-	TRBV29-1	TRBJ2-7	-	TGCAGCGTTGAAGATCCCCGCGGCAGGGACTTC	CSVEDPRGRDF
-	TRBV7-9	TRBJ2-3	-	TGTGCCAGCACCTGGGGGACGTACACAGATACGCAGTATTTT	CASTWGTYTDTQYF
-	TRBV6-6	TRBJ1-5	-	TGTGCCAGCAGTTACACGGAACAGGGGCCCCAGCATTTT	CASSYTEQGPQHF
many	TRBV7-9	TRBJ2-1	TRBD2	TGTGCCAGCAGCTTAGTCGGGACTACCAATGAGCAGTTCTTC	CASSLVGTTNEQFF